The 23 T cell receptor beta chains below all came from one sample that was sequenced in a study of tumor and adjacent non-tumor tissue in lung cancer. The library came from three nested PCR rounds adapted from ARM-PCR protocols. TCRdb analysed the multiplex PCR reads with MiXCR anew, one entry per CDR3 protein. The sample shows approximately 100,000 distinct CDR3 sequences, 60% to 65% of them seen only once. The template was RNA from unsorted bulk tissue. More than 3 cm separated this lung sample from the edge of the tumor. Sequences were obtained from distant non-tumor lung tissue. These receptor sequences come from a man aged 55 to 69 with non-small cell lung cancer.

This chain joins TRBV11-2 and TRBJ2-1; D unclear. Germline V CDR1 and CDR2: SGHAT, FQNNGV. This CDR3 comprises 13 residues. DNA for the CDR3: TGTGACAGTAGCTTAGTACAGTACAATGAGCAGTTCTTC. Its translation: CDSSLVQYNEQFF.

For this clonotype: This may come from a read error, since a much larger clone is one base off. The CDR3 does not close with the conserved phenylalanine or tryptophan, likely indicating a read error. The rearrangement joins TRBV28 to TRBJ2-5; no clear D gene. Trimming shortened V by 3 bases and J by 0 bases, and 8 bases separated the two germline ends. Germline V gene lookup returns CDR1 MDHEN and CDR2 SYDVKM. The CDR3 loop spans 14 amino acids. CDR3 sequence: CASSFGQHQETQYI. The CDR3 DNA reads TGTGCCAGCAGTTTCGGTCAGCACCAAGAGACCCAGTACATC.

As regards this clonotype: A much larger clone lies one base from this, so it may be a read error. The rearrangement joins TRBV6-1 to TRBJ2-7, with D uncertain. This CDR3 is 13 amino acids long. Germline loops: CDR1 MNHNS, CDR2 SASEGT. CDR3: CAGSVDTNYEQYF. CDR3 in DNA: TGTGCCGGCAGTGTTGACACGAACTACGAGCAGTACTTC.

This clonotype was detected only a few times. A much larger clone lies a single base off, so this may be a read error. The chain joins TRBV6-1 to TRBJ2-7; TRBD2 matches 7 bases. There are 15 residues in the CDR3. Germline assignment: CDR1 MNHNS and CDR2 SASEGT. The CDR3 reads CSSSESASGSYEQYF. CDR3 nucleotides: TGTTCCAGCAGTGAATCAGCTAGCGGCTCCTACGAGCAGTACTTC.

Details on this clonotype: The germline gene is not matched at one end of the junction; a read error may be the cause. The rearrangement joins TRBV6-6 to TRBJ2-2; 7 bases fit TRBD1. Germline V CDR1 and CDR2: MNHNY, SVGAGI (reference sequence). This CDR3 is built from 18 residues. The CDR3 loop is CTSRKKDWTGSNTGELFF. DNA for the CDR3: TGTACCAGTAGGAAGAAAGATTGGACAGGCTCGAACACCGGGGAGCTGTTTTTT.

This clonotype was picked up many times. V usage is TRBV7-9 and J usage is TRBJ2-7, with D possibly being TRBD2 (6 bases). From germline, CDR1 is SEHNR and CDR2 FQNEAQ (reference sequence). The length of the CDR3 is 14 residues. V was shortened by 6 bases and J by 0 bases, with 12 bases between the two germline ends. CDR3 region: CASRDPGDSYEQYF. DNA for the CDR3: TGTGCCAGCAGGGATCCGGGAGACTCCTACGAGCAGTACTTC.

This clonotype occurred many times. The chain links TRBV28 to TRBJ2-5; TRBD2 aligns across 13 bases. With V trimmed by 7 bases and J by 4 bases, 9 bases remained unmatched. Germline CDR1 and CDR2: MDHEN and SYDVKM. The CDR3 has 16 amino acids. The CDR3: CASTPTSGRSRETQYF. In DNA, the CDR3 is TGTGCCAGCACCCCGACTAGCGGGAGGTCCCGAGAGACCCAGTACTTC.

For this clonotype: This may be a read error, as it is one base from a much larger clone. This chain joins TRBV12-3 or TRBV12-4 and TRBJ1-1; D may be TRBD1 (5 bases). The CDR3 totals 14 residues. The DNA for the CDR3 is TGTGCCAGCAGTTTAGGGGGGTTACGCACTAAAGCTTTCTTT. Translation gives CASSLGGLRTKAFF.

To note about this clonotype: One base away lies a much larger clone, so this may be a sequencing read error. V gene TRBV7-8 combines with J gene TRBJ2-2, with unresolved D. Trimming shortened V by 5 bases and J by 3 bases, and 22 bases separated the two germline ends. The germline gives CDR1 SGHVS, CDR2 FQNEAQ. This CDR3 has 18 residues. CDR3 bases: TGTGCCAGCAGCCGAACCAGCCGATCCATCCAGTACACCGGGGAGCTGTTTTTT. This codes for CASSRTSRSIQYTGELFF.

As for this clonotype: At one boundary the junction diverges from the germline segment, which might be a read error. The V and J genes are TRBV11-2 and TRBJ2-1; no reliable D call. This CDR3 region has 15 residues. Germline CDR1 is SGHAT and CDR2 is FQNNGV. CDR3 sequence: CASSRRLEARDEQSF. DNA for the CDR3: TGTGCCAGCAGCCGTCGACTTGAGGCAAGGGATGAGCAGTCCTTC.

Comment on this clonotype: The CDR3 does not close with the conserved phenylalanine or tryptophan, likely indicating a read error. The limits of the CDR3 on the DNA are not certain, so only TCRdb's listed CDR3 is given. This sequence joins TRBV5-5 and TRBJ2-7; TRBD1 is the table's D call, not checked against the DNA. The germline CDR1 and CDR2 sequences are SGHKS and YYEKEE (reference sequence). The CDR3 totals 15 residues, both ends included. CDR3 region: CASSFGTGRSYEQQL.

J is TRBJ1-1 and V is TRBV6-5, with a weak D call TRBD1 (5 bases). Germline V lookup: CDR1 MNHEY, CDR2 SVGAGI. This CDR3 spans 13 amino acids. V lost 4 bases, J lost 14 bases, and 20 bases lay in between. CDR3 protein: CASSSEGNTEVFF. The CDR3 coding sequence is TGTGCCAGCAGTTCAGAGGGGAACACTGAAGTCTTCTTT.

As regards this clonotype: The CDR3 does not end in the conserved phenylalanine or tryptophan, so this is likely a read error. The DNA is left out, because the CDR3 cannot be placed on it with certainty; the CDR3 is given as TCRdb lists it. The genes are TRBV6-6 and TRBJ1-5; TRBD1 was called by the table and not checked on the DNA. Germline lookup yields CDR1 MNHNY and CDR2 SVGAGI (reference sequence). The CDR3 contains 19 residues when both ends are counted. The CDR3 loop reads CASSPYVQMGQEDGQPQLL.

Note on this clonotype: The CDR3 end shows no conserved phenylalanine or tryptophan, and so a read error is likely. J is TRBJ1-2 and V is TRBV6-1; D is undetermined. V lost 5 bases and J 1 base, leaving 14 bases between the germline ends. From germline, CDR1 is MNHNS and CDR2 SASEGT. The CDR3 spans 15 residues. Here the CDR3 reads CASSTWTGINYGYTL. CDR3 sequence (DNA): TGTGCCAGCAGTACTTGGACTGGGATTAACTATGGCTACACCCTC.

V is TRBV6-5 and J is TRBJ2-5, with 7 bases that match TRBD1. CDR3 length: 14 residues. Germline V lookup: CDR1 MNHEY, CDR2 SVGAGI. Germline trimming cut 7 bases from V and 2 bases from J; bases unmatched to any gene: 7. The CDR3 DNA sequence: TGTGCCAGCAATCTGACAGGGAATCAAGAGACCCAGTACTTC. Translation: CASNLTGNQETQYF.

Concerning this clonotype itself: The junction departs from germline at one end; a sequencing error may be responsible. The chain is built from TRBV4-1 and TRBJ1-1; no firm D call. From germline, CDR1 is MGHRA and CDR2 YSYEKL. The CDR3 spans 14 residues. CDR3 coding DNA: TGCGTCAGCAGTCAATACGAGGGAGGAACTGAAGCTTTCTTT. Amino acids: CVSSQYEGGTEAFF.

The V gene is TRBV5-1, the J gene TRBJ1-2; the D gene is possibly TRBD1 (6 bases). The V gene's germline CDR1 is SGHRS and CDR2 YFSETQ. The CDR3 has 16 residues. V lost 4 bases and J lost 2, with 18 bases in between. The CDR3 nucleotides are TGCGCCAGCAGCCCTCCCGGGGGGCTAGCGAACTATGGCTACACCTTC. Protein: CASSPPGGLANYGYTF.

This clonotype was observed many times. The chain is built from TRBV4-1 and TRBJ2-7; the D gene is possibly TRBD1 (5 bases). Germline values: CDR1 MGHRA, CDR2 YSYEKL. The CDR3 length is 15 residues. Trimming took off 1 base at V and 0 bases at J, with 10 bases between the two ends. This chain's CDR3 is CASSQGSGSSYEQYF. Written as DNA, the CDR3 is TGCGCCAGCAGCCAAGGTTCAGGGTCCTCCTACGAGCAGTACTTC.

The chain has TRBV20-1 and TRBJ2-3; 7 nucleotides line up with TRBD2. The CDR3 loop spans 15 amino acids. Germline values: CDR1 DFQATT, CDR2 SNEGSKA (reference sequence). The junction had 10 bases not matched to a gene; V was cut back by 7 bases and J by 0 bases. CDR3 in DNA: TGCAGTGGAGATCTCGGGAGGCCAAGCACAGATACGCAGTATTTT. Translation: CSGDLGRPSTDTQYF.

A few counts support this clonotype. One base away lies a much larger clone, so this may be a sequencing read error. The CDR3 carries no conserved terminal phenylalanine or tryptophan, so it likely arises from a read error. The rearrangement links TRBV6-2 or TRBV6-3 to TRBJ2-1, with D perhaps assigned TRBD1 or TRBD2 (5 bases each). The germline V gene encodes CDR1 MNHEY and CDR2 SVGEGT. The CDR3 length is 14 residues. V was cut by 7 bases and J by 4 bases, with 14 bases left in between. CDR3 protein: CASKGVGEYNEQFL. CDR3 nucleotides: TGTGCCAGCAAGGGCGTGGGGGAATACAATGAGCAGTTCCTC.

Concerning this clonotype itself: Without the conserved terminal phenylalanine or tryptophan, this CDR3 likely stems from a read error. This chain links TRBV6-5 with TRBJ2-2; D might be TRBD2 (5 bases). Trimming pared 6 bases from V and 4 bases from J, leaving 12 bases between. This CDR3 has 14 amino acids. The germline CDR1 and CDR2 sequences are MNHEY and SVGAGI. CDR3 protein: CASSTRVVTGELFS. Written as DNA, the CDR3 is TGTGCCAGCAGCACTAGGGTCGTCACCGGGGAGCTGTTTTCT.

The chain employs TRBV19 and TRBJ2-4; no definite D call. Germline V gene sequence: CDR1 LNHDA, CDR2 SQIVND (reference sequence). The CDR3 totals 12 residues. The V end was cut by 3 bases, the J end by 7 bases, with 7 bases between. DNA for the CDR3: TGTGCCAGTAGTATGGGTAACAACATTCAGTACTTC. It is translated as CASSMGNNIQYF. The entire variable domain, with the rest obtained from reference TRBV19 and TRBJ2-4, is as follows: DGGITQSPKYLFRKEGQNVTLSCEQNLNHDAMYWYRQDPGQGLRLIYYSQIVNDFQKGDIAEGYSVSREKKESFPLTVTSAQKNPTAFYLCASSMGNNIQYFGAGTRLSVL.

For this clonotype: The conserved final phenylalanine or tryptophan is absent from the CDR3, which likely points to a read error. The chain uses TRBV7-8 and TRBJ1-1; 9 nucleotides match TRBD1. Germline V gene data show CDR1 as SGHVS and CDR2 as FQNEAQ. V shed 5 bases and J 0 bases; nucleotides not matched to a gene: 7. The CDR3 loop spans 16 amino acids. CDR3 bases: TGTGCCAGCAGCACACGACAGGGGGTTCTGAACACTGAAGCTTTCTTA. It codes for CASSTRQGVLNTEAFL.